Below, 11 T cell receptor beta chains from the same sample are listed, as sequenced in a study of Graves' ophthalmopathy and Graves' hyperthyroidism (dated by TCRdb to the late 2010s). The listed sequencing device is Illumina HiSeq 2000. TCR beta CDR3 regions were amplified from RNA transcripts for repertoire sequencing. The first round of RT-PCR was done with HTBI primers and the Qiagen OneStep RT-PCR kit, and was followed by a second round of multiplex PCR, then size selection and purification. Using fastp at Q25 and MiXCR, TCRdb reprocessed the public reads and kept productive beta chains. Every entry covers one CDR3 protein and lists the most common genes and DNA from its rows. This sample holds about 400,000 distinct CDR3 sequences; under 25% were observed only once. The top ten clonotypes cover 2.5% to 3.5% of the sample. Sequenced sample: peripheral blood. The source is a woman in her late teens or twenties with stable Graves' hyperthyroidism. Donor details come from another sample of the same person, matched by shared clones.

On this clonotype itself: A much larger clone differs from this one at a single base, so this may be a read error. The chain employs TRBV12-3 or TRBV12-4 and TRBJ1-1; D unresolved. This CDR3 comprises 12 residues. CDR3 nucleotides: TGTGCCAGCAGTACCGCGAACACTGAAGCTTGCTTT. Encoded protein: CASSTANTEACF.

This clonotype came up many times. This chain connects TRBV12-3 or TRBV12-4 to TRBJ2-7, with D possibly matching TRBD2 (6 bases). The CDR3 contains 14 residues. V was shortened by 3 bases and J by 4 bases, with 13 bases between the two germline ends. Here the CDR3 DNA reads TGTGCCAGCAGTTTTATCGGGGGAAAGTACGAGCAGTACTTC. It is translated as CASSFIGGKYEQYF.

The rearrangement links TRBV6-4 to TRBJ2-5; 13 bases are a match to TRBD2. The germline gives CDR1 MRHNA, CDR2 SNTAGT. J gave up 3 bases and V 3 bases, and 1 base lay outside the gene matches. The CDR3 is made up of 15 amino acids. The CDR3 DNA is TGTGCCAGCAGTGAAACTAGCGGGGGGGAAGAGACCCAGTACTTC. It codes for CASSETSGGEETQYF.

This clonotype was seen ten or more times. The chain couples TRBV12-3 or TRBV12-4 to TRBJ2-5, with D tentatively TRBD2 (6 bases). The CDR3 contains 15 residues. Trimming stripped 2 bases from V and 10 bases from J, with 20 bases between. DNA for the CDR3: TGTGCCAGCAGTTTACCTAGCGCCAACGTTTGGGACCAGTACTTC. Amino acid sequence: CASSLPSANVWDQYF.

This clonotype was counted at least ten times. DNA of the CDR3: TGTGCCAGCAGCCAGATCAGGGGGCCATCACCCCTCCACTTT. This codes for CASSQIRGPSPLHF. V gene TRBV3-1 combines with J gene TRBJ1-6, with TRBD1 matching 8 bases. Per germline, CDR1 LGHDT and CDR2 YNNKEL (reference sequence). This CDR3 is built from 14 residues. The junction had 5 bases not matched to a gene; V was cut back by 3 bases and J by 10 bases.

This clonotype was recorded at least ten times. DNA for the CDR3: TGTGCCAGCAGTTTAATAGGGACAGGGGAAACTGAAGCTTTCTTT. Its translation: CASSLIGTGETEAFF. The J gene is TRBJ1-1, the V gene TRBV28; 10 nucleotides match TRBD1. CDR3 length: 15 residues. V trimming: 2 bases; J trimming: 5 bases; junction bases outside the gene matches: 5. Germline loops: CDR1 MDHEN, CDR2 SYDVKM.

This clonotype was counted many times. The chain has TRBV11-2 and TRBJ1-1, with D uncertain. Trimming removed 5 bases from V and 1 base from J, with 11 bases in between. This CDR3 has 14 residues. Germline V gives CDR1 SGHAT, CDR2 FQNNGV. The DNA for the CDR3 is TGTGCCAGCAGCCTCGGGAGGGCGAACACTGAAGCTTTCTTT. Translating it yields CASSLGRANTEAFF.

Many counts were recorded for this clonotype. CDR3: CASTQGYEQYF. CDR3 bases: TGTGCCAGCACACAGGGCTACGAGCAGTACTTC. The chain uses TRBV2 and TRBJ2-7; possible D gene TRBD1, 6 bases. Germline CDR1 is SNHLY and CDR2 is FYNNEI. CDR3 length equals 11 residues. V was pared by 7 bases and J by 3 bases, with 7 bases between.

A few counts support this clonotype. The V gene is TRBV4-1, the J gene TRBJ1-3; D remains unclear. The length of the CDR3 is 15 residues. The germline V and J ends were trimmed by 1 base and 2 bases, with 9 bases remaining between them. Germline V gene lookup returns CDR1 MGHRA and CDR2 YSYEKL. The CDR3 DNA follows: TGCGCCAGCAGCCAAGTCCCTATCCCTGGAAACACCATATATTTT. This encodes CASSQVPIPGNTIYF.

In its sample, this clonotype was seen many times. CDR3 sequence (DNA): TGTGCCACCAGCAGAGAGACGGCTGGGGCCAACGTCCTGACTTTC. Its protein is CATSRETAGANVLTF. The chain recombines TRBV15 with TRBJ2-6; D ambiguous. Germline V lookup: CDR1 LNHNV, CDR2 YYDKDF (reference sequence). Trimming removed 0 bases at V and 2 bases at J, with 5 bases between. The CDR3 is 15 residues long.

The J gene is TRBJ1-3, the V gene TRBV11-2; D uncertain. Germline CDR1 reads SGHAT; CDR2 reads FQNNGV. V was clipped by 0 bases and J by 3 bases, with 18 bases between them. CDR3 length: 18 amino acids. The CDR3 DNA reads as TGTGCCAGCAGCTTAGACAGCGGGTTTACCCTACGTGGAAACACCATATATTTT. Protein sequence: CASSLDSGFTLRGNTIYF. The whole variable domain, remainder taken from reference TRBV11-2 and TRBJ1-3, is EAGVAQSPRYKIIEKRQSVAFWCNPISGHATLYWYQQILGQGPKLLIQFQNNGVVDDSQLPKDRFSAERLKGVDSTLKIQPAKLEDSAVYLCASSLDSGFTLRGNTIYFGEGSWLTVV.